Reported below is one T cell receptor beta chain. Sequenced by immunoSEQ multiplex PCR; TCRdb stores in-frame clones only, minus some. This sample yields some 130,000 clones, of which just under 85% are seen a single time; 30% belongs to the top ten. The sample originates from a study of cytomegalovirus exposure and HLA in healthy donors. The CDR3 length is 14 residues. Germline assignment: CDR1 SEHNR and CDR2 FQNEAQ (reference sequence). V lost 3 bases to trimming and J lost 6 bases, with 14 bases between them. This receptor was taken from a man aged 25 to 40 in good health and CMV-seropositive. Sequenced material: PBMCs. The chain carries TRBV7-9 and TRBJ1-2, with D hard to call. The CDR3 protein is CASSFSGEGNGYTF. The CDR3 DNA sequence: TGTGCCAGCAGCTTCTCCGGAGAGGGTAATGGCTACACCTTC.